These T cell receptor beta chains were read from a single sample in a study of T cells in Graves' hyperthyroidism and ophthalmopathy. TCRdb re-called the multiplex PCR reads through MiXCR, storing one row per CDR3 protein. The data hold about 760,000 distinct CDR3 sequences, with under 45% observed a single time. Sequencing was performed on blood. Receptor source: a woman in her forties with Graves' hyperthyroidism. Both conserved end residues are part of each CDR3. The D gene is left open where the match is weak. Size tells how often a clone was seen (once, few, many) or the class of an expanded clone, and some rows leave it out.

V gene	clone size	J gene	D gene	CDR3 DNA	CDR3 protein
TRBV7-2	many	TRBJ1-2	NA	TGTGCCAGCAGCTTAGCAGGGTGGAGCTATGGCTACACCTTC	CASSLAGWSYGYTF
TRBV6-2/TRBV6-3	few	TRBJ1-5	NA	TGTGCCAGCAGTCGCTACAGAAACGATCAGCCCCAGCATTTT	CASSRYRNDQPQHF
TRBV5-6	few	TRBJ2-5	TRBD1	TGTGCCAGCCTCTGGACAGGGGAGGGGTCCTTGGACTTC	CASLWTGEGSLDF
TRBV7-2	many	TRBJ2-7	TRBD2	TGTGCCAGCAGCTTAGTAGCGGGAACCTACGAGCAGTACTTC	CASSLVAGTYEQYF
TRBV7-2	NA	TRBJ2-7	TRBD2	TGTGCCAGCAGCTGGACTAGCGCTTTCTCCTACGAGCAGTACTTC	CASSWTSAFSYEQYF
TRBV7-2	once	TRBJ2-7	TRBD2	TGTGCCAGCAGCCAAGCCCCCCTCGCGGGGGGCCTTTACTACGAGCAGTACTTC	CASSQAPLAGGLYYEQYF
TRBV7-2	many	TRBJ2-7	NA	TGTGCCAGCAGTTCCCGGACAAGTTACGAGCAGTACTTC	CASSSRTSYEQYF
TRBV15	NA	TRBJ1-2	TRBD1	TGTGCCACCAGCACAGGGGGTCCTAACTATGGCTACACCTTC	CATSTGGPNYGYTF
TRBV4-1	many	TRBJ2-7	TRBD1	TGTGCCAGCAGCCAAGGCCGGGACAGCTCCTACGAGCAGTACTTC	CASSQGRDSSYEQYF
TRBV12-3/TRBV12-4	many	TRBJ1-1	TRBD1	TGTGCCAGCAGGGAAGGACAGGCAGAAGCTTTCTTT	CASREGQAEAFF
TRBV2	NA	TRBJ1-4	NA	TGTGCCAGCAGTGAAGTAGACAGTGTGGGGAAACTGTTTTTT	CASSEVDSVGKLFF
TRBV7-3	NA	TRBJ1-1	NA	TGTGCCAGCAGCTTGGATGGGAACGCTGAAGCTTTCTTT	CASSLDGNAEAFF
TRBV27	few	TRBJ1-4	TRBD1	TGTGCCAGCAGTTTATCGCCGACAGGGTATGGGAAAAAACTGTTTTTT	CASSLSPTGYGKKLFF
TRBV20-1	NA	TRBJ1-3	NA	TGCAGTGCTACCCGGACTGGGACTCTCGGTAACACCATATATTTT	CSATRTGTLGNTIYF
TRBV2	many	TRBJ2-7	TRBD2	TGTGCCAGCTTGGGGACTAGCAACGAGCAGTACTTC	CASLGTSNEQYF
TRBV24-1	NA	TRBJ2-3	NA	TGTGCCACCAGTGTTGGGCAGGGACGCACAGATACGCAGTATTTT	CATSVGQGRTDTQYF
TRBV7-2	many	TRBJ1-5	NA	TGTGCCAGCAGCTTTGGCCGCCTAGGGCCCCAGCATTTT	CASSFGRLGPQHF
TRBV7-2	NA	TRBJ1-5	TRBD1	TGTGCCAGCAGCTTGGGGCCGGGACAGGGGTATAGCAATCAGCCCCAGCATTTT	CASSLGPGQGYSNQPQHF
TRBV19	few	TRBJ2-7	NA	TGTGCCAGTAGTATGGGCGGAGTAGGCGACGCCTACGAGCAGTACTTC	CASSMGGVGDAYEQYF
TRBV7-2	NA	TRBJ2-1	NA	TGTGCCAGCAGCTTTTTTGCGGACCAGTTCTTC	CASSFFADQFF
TRBV25-1	NA	TRBJ2-7	TRBD2	TGTGCCAGCGGACTAGCGGGAGGTGAGCAGTACTTC	CASGLAGGEQYF
TRBV2	NA	TRBJ2-7	NA	TGTGCCAGCATAGGCCCGGGGTCCTACGAGCAGTACTTC	CASIGPGSYEQYF
TRBV6-5	NA	TRBJ2-7	NA	TGTGCCAGCAGTTACTCGCTAGGGAACTACGAGCAGTACTTC	CASSYSLGNYEQYF
TRBV6-5	NA	TRBJ2-7	TRBD2	TGTGCCAGCAGTTACGCGAGCCCCCGGGTACGGGAGGACTTC	CASSYASPRVREDF
TRBV2	NA	TRBJ1-1	NA	TGTGCCAGCGGTGGGTGGCAGGAAGCTTTCTTT	CASGGWQEAFF
TRBV2	few	TRBJ1-5	NA	TGTGCCAGCAGGAAGACGGAAAGAGGGCAGCCCCAGCATTTT	CASRKTERGQPQHF
TRBV19	NA	TRBJ2-3	TRBD2	TGTGCCACAGAGGGACTAGCGACAGATACGCAGTATTTT	CATEGLATDTQYF
TRBV3-1	few	TRBJ1-5	NA	TGTGCCAGCAGCCAACAAGGGAAGTCTCAGCCCCAGCATTTT	CASSQQGKSQPQHF
TRBV29-1	once	TRBJ2-1	NA	TGCAGCACCGGGGTTGTCAATGAGCAGTTCTTC	CSTGVVNEQFF
TRBV20-1	NA	TRBJ2-2	NA	TGCAGTGCTAGCAATTCGAACACCGGGGAGCTGTTTTTT	CSASNSNTGELFF
TRBV7-8	few	TRBJ1-1	TRBD1	TGTGCCAGCAGCTCGAGGGGGCGCACCTCGGGTACTGAAGCTTTCTTT	CASSSRGRTSGTEAFF
TRBV7-2	NA	TRBJ1-6	NA	TGTGCCAGCAGCCCCCGAGGAGGGGTAGGGCCACCCCTCCACTTT	CASSPRGGVGPPLHF
TRBV7-9	few	TRBJ1-1	NA	TGTGCCAGCACCCGGGGGGAGGGCCACTTAGGCACTGAAGCTTTCTTT	CASTRGEGHLGTEAFF
TRBV29-1	NA	TRBJ2-2	TRBD1	TGCAGCGTTACCGACAGGGGCGGGGAGCTGTTTTTT	CSVTDRGGELFF
TRBV7-2	few	TRBJ2-3	TRBD1	TGTGCCAGCAGCTCGAGCCGGGACAGAAGCACAGATACGCAGTATTTT	CASSSSRDRSTDTQYF
TRBV19	few	TRBJ1-1	NA	TGTGCCAGTAGTTTCCGGACTCAAGGGAACACTGAAGCTTTCTTT	CASSFRTQGNTEAFF
TRBV6-9	NA	TRBJ1-5	NA	TGTGCCAGCAGTTACTTCTATCAGCCCCAGCATTTT	CASSYFYQPQHF